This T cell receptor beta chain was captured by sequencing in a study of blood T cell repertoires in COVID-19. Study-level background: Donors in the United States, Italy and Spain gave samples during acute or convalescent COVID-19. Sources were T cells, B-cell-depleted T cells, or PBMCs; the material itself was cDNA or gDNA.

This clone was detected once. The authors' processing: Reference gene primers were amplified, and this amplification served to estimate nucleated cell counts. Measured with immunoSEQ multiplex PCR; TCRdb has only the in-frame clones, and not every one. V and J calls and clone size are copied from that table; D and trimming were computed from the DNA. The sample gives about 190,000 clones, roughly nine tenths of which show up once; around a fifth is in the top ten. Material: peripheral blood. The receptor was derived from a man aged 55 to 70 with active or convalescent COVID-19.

Written as DNA, the CDR3 is TGTGCCAGCAGTGAAGGGTTTGGAGACCATCAGCCCCAGCATTTT. Translation: CASSEGFGDHQPQHF. J is TRBJ1-5 and V is TRBV2; D is unresolved. CDR1 is SNHLY, CDR2 FYNNEI, per germline. The CDR3 runs 15 residues. Trimming took off 1 base at V and 5 bases at J, with 12 bases between the two ends.